This TCR beta chain came from a study of cytomegalovirus exposure and HLA in healthy donors. Study results and caveats: Among TCR beta chains, those listed as cytomegalovirus-associated numbered 164.

CDR3 length equals 17 residues. Germline V gives CDR1 MNHEY, CDR2 SMNVEV (reference sequence). The germline V and J ends were trimmed by 1 base and 8 bases, with 21 bases remaining between them. A remark on this clone: The antigen is not known.

PCR employed 60 Vbeta and 13 Jbeta primers. Sequenced by immunoSEQ multiplex PCR; TCRdb stores in-frame clones only, minus some. The top ten hold 2% of the sample, which has around 300,000 clones, almost 85% seen once. This chain connects TRBV27 to TRBJ2-1; no clear D. This sequence was found in a woman between 35 and 50 years old in good health and CMV-seropositive. Sample: PBMCs. The CDR3 DNA follows: TGTGCCAGCAGTTTATGGTTCAGTTCAATGGTCCAGGATGAGCAGTTCTTC. Protein sequence: CASSLWFSSMVQDEQFF.